The clone carrying this T cell receptor beta chain was seen a single time. Its antigen is still unknown. J lost 3 bases, V lost 7 bases, and 6 bases had no gene match. There are 15 residues in the CDR3. These data come from a study of post-analysis software for immune sequencing data. Study in general: Relapsing-remitting, secondary progressive and progressive-relapsing multiple sclerosis were all included among the disease courses. Regarding the study as a whole: For normalized Chao1 diversity, multiple sclerosis patients scored significantly lower than controls did. Four or five TRBV segments were more frequent in patients than controls; TRBV5-6, TRBV5-1 and TRBV20-1 belonged to this group. Strong co-clustering by F measure was evident for samples that had been prepared in the same batch.

TCR beta cDNA libraries included unique molecular identifiers. T cells numbering about 0.85 to 10 million yielded cDNA molecules that totaled roughly 0.5 million. TCRdb passed the PCR reads through MiXCR, listing each CDR3 protein once. The table shows hundreds of thousands of distinct CDR3 sequences, with roughly 45% occurring only once. The rearrangement links TRBV12-3 or TRBV12-4 to TRBJ2-3; TRBD1 aligns across 11 bases. The specimen sequenced was blood. The TCR sequence derives from a girl between 5 and 17 years old with multiple sclerosis. The chain's CDR3 is CASTPGTGGTDTQYF. CDR3 DNA: TGTGCCAGCACCCCAGGGACAGGGGGTACAGATACGCAGTATTTT.